This T cell receptor (beta chain) was recovered during a study of shared clonotypes between healthy human individuals. Germline V lookup: CDR1 SNHLY, CDR2 FYNNEI. The CDR3 length is 11 residues. The V gene lost 10 bases and the J gene lost 11 bases, with 17 bases spanning the gap. In its sample, this clone was seen a few times. The assay used deep level. Sequenced by immunoSEQ multiplex PCR; TCRdb stores in-frame clones only, minus some. The table lists a few hundred thousand clones, around 90% of them singletons. The rearrangement links TRBV2 to TRBJ1-1, with D maybe TRBD1 (5 bases). Sequences were obtained from memory CD8+ T cells sorted from blood. Noted subset: CD45RO+ cells pooled with CCR7-negative TemRA cells. The TCR originated in a man in his late teens or twenties in good health. The CDR3 DNA reads as TGTGCCATATCTCCCGGGACGACGGCTTTCTTT. Translation gives CAISPGTTAFF.